This passage covers 21 T cell receptor beta chains from one sample sequenced in a study of T cells after yellow fever vaccination. In TCRdb, the 5' RACE reads were re-called with MiXCR into one record per CDR3 protein. Here the sample spans some 240,000 distinct CDR3 sequences, approximately 3% being singletons. The sequences come from CD4+ T cells sorted from PBMCs, collected 10 days after the yellow fever booster vaccination. These receptors all come from a man between 18 and 29 years old who received the YFV17D yellow fever vaccine.

This clonotype has only a few counts. This chain uses TRBV29-1 with TRBJ1-1; D remains unclear. V was pared by 7 bases and J by 0 bases, with 12 bases between. The CDR3 totals 13 residues. Germline V gene lookup returns CDR1 SQVTM and CDR2 ANQGSEA. The CDR3 spells CSAGVQMNTEAFF. CDR3 DNA sequence: TGCAGCGCTGGGGTACAAATGAACACTGAAGCTTTCTTT.

V and J are TRBV24-1 and TRBJ2-1, with D perhaps TRBD2 (6 bases). V was pared by 5 bases and J by 7 bases, with 14 bases between. This CDR3 contains 14 residues. From germline, CDR1 is KGHDR and CDR2 SFDVKD. The CDR3 nucleotides are TGTGCCACCAGTGCGGACAATCGGGGGAATGAGCAGTTCTTC. This gives the protein CATSADNRGNEQFF.

J is TRBJ1-5 and V is TRBV5-6; the D is unclear. Per germline, CDR1 SGHDT and CDR2 YYEEEE. This CDR3 contains 16 residues. V was trimmed by 0 bases and J by 1 base, leaving 11 bases between them. The CDR3 here is CASSLGPGWSNQPQHF. CDR3 sequence (DNA): TGTGCCAGCAGCTTGGGGCCAGGCTGGAGCAATCAGCCCCAGCATTTT.

The rearrangement uses TRBV10-3 and TRBJ1-6; no firm D call. The CDR3 totals 17 residues. From germline, CDR1 is ENHRY and CDR2 SYGVKD. Trimming shortened V by 4 bases and J by 1 base, and 14 bases separated the two germline ends. In DNA, the CDR3 is TGTGCCATCAGTGCGGACCGACCCCCGTCCTATAATTCACCCCTCCACTTT. The encoded protein is CAISADRPPSYNSPLHF.

At least ten counts were recorded for this clonotype. V usage is TRBV6-2 or TRBV6-3 and J usage is TRBJ2-5, with unresolved D. The CDR3 loop spans 12 amino acids. Germline V gene sequence: CDR1 MNHEY, CDR2 SVGEGT. Trimming stripped 2 bases from V and 6 bases from J, with 7 bases between. CDR3 in DNA: TGTGCCAGCAGTTACCCGGAACAGACCCAGTACTTC. This translates into CASSYPEQTQYF.

The chain joins TRBV3-1 to TRBJ1-1; no reliable D call. With 3 bases removed from V and 6 bases from J, the gap between germline ends came to 14 bases. The CDR3 runs to 14 residues. Looked up from germline, CDR1 is LGHDT and CDR2 is YNNKEL (reference sequence). The CDR3 here is CASSQLGTVPEAFF. The DNA of the CDR3 is TGTGCCAGCAGCCAGCTGGGTACGGTACCTGAAGCTTTCTTT.

Many counts were recorded for this clonotype. The genes are TRBV6-1 and TRBJ2-2, with no clear D. V lost 0 bases and J lost 7, with 12 bases in between. Germline CDR1 MNHNS, CDR2 SASEGT. The CDR3 contains 15 residues. CDR3 loop: CASSEAEPVVGELFF. The CDR3 nucleotides read TGTGCCAGCAGTGAAGCGGAACCAGTTGTCGGGGAGCTGTTTTTT.

V and J are TRBV4-1 and TRBJ1-5, with TRBD1 matching over 7 bases. V gave up 4 bases and J gave up 2 bases; unmatched junction bases: 5. Germline values: CDR1 MGHRA, CDR2 YSYEKL. This CDR3 has 15 amino acids. This CDR3 reads CASSRQGQRNQPQHF. Written as DNA, the CDR3 is TGCGCCAGCAGCCGACAGGGACAGCGCAATCAGCCCCAGCATTTT.

The V gene is TRBV29-1, the J gene TRBJ1-1; a weak D match, TRBD1 (5 bases). Trimming pared 6 bases from V and 2 bases from J, leaving 13 bases between. Germline V CDR1 and CDR2: SQVTM, ANQGSEA. The CDR3 sequence is 13 residues long. The CDR3 nucleotides read TGCAGCGTGGCACCGGGGGATAACACTGAAGCTTTCTTT. This translates into CSVAPGDNTEAFF.

This clonotype was recorded at least ten times. The rearrangement uses TRBV7-3 and TRBJ1-1; D gene unclear. Trimming cost V 7 bases and J 0 bases, with 12 bases left between them. Germline CDR1 SGHTA, CDR2 FQGTGA. The CDR3 totals 14 residues. CDR3 nucleotide sequence: TGTGCCAGCACCCTTCGGGCGGTGAACACTGAAGCTTTCTTT. Translating gives CASTLRAVNTEAFF. The full variable domain, completed using reference TRBV7-3 and TRBJ1-1, is GAGVSQTPSNKVTEKGKYVELRCDPISGHTALYWYRQSLGQGPEFLIYFQGTGAADDSGLPNDRFFAVRPEGSVSTLKIQRTERGDSAVYLCASTLRAVNTEAFFGQGTRLTVV.

The V call is TRBV6-2 or TRBV6-3, the J call TRBJ1-1, with D tentatively TRBD1 (6 bases). The V end was cut by 5 bases, the J end by 2 bases, with 18 bases between. Germline assignment: CDR1 MNHEY and CDR2 SVGEGT. The CDR3 consists of 16 residues. The CDR3 spells CASSTRTATLNTEAFF. The CDR3 nucleotides are TGTGCCAGCAGTACTCGGACAGCAACCTTAAACACTGAAGCTTTCTTT.

The chain has TRBV5-6 and TRBJ1-5; TRBD1 might be the D (6 bases). The CDR3 contains 16 residues. V dropped 5 bases and J dropped 0 bases, with 15 bases sitting between them. CDR1 and CDR2 from the germline V gene are SGHDT and YYEEEE. The CDR3 here is CASSFKQGYSNQPQHF. CDR3 coding DNA: TGTGCCAGCAGTTTTAAACAGGGATATAGCAATCAGCCCCAGCATTTT.

This clonotype was seen ten or more times. The chain joins TRBV12-3 or TRBV12-4 to TRBJ2-1; D gene ambiguous. Trimming took off 6 bases at V and 3 bases at J, with 12 bases between the two ends. CDR3 length equals 14 residues. CDR3 DNA: TGTGCCAGCAGCGTAGGTACATTCTACAATGAGCAGTTCTTC. Amino acid sequence: CASSVGTFYNEQFF.

This clonotype was observed at least ten times. The rearrangement joins TRBV4-2 to TRBJ2-1; no definite D call. Germline V lookup: CDR1 LGHNA, CDR2 YNFKEQ. CDR3 length: 13 amino acids. Trimming cost V 0 bases and J 7 bases, with 7 bases left between them. The CDR3 protein is CASSQDTTNEQFF. CDR3 DNA: TGTGCCAGCAGCCAAGATACGACAAATGAGCAGTTCTTC.

In its sample, this clonotype was seen a few times. The rearrangement links TRBV24-1 to TRBJ2-1; TRBD1 aligns across 8 bases. V lost 5 bases and J lost 0; bases outside the gene matches: 8. This CDR3 contains 17 residues. The germline V gene has CDR1 KGHDR and CDR2 SFDVKD. CDR3 in DNA: TGTGCCACCAGTGCCGCAGGGGGCGTAGGCTCCTACAATGAGCAGTTCTTC. Protein sequence: CATSAAGGVGSYNEQFF.

This clonotype was counted at least ten times. The CDR3 is CASRQGEGNSPLHF. CDR3 bases: TGTGCCAGCAGACAGGGGGAAGGAAATTCACCCCTCCACTTT. This chain joins TRBV12-3 or TRBV12-4 and TRBJ1-6, with TRBD1 matching 8 bases. This CDR3 contains 14 residues. V lost 6 bases to trimming and J lost 7 bases; unmatched junction nucleotides: 5.

This clonotype was observed many times. This chain connects TRBV7-2 to TRBJ2-2, with 12 nucleotides matching TRBD2. The CDR3 runs to 18 residues. The germline V gene has CDR1 SGHTA and CDR2 FQGNSA. The ends lost 5 bases at V and 4 bases at J; junction bases unmatched: 11. The CDR3 protein is CASSLKLAGGGSTGELFF. The CDR3 DNA follows: TGTGCCAGCAGCCTTAAACTAGCGGGGGGTGGTAGCACCGGGGAGCTGTTTTTT.

This clonotype was observed at least ten times. The V gene is TRBV4-1, the J gene TRBJ2-5, with 15 bases lining up with TRBD2. CDR3 size: 18 residues. Germline V lookup: CDR1 MGHRA, CDR2 YSYEKL. V shed 0 bases, J shed 1 base, and the junction held 3 bases outside the gene matches. DNA for the CDR3: TGCGCCAGCAGCCAAGATAGGGGACTAGCGGGGGGCCAAGAGACCCAGTACTTC. Its protein is CASSQDRGLAGGQETQYF.

This clonotype has a handful of counts. The V gene is TRBV9, the J gene TRBJ1-2, with a tentative D call TRBD1 (5 bases). The CDR3 loop spans 12 amino acids. The germline gives CDR1 SGDLS, CDR2 YYNGEE. Trimming removed 4 bases at V and 7 bases at J, with 11 bases between. The CDR3 sequence: CASSLTGVGYTF. DNA of the CDR3: TGTGCCAGCAGCTTAACAGGCGTTGGCTACACCTTC. Full variable domain (remainder filled in from reference TRBV9 and TRBJ1-2): DSGVTQTPKHLITATGQRVTLRCSPRSGDLSVYWYQQSLDQGLQFLIQYYNGEERAKGNILERFSAQQFPDLHSELNLSSLELGDSALYFCASSLTGVGYTFGSGTRLTVV.

A few counts support this clonotype. The rearrangement links TRBV10-3 to TRBJ1-1, with 10 positions matching TRBD1. CDR1 and CDR2 from the germline V gene are ENHRY and SYGVKD. This CDR3 spans 13 amino acids. With 5 bases clipped from V and 4 bases from J, the junction kept 1 base outside the gene matches. The CDR3 nucleotides read TGTGCCATCAGTCGGACAGGGGGCACTGAAGCTTTCTTT. This encodes CAISRTGGTEAFF.

This clonotype occurred many times. The chain combines TRBV7-9 with TRBJ2-7; D might be TRBD1 (6 bases). The V and J ends lost 3 bases and 0 bases respectively, with 15 bases between them. This CDR3 contains 16 residues. Germline V gene sequence: CDR1 SEHNR, CDR2 FQNEAQ (reference sequence). The DNA of the CDR3 is TGTGCCAGCAGCTTTTCCACGGGACATCGCTCCTACGAGCAGTACGTC. Its translation is CASSFSTGHRSYEQYV.